This note documents a single T cell receptor (beta chain) sequence. CDR3 size: 14 residues. The V gene lost 4 bases and the J gene lost 2 bases, with 8 bases spanning the gap. CDR1 ENHRY and CDR2 SYGVKD come from the germline V gene. The entry originates in a study of response to subunit inactivated influenza vaccine. TCRdb reprocessed the RT-PCR reads with MiXCR, giving one entry per CDR3 protein. This sample has roughly 500,000 distinct CDR3 sequences, with 20% to 25% found just once. These data were also filed under a second study, of T cells expressing NK-cell markers. Per that paper: 5'RACE template switching built TCR beta cDNA with unique molecular identifiers. Each TCR beta repertoire originated in sorted T cells that were CD3+CD56+NKG2C+, CD3+CD56+NKG2C- or CD3+CD56-NKG2C+. Each of about 6 donors carried dominant NKG2C+ clonotypes accounting for about 1.0-7.0% of CD8+ T cells. Dominance of the CD3+CD56-NKG2C+ fraction by these clonotypes also held in several donors.

The TCR was taken from a man between 45 and 60 years old who received an inactivated influenza vaccine. The chain uses TRBV10-3 and TRBJ2-2; no firm D call. Sequencing was performed on CD4+ T cells sorted from PBMCs, taken 11 to 12 days after vaccination. CDR3 nucleotide sequence: TGTGCCATCAGTGTTAGAGGAAACACCGGGGAGCTGTTTTTT. Translated: CAISVRGNTGELFF.